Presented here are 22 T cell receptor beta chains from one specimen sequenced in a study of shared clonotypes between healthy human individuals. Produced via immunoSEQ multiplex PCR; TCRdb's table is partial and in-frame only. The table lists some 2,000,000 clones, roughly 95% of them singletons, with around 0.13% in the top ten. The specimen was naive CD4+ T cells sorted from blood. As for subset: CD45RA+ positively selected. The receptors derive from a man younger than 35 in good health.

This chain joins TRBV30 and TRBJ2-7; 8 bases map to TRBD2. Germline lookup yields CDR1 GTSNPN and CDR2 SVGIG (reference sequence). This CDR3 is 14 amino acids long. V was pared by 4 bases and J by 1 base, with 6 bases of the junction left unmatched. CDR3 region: CAWTLASGSYEQYF. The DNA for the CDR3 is TGTGCCTGGACTCTCGCTAGCGGGTCCTACGAGCAGTACTTC.

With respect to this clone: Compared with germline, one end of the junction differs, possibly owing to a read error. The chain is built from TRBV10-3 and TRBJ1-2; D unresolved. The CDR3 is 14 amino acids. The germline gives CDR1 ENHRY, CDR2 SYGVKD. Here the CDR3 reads CAINEANDALSYTF. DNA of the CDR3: TGTGCCATCAATGAGGCCAACGACGCCTTAAGCTACACCTTC.

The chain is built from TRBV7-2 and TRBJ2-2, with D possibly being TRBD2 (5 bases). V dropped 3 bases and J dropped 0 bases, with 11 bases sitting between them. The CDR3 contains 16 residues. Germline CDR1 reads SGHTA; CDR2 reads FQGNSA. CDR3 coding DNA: TGTGCCAGCAGCTTCTCCGGGATTCCGAACACCGGGGAGCTGTTTTTT. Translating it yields CASSFSGIPNTGELFF.

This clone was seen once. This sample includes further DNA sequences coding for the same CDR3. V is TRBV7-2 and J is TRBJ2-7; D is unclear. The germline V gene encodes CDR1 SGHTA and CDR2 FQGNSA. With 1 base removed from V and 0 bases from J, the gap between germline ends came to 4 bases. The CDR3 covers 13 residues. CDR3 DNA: TGTGCCAGCAGCTTAGGGCGCTCCTACGAGCAGTACTTC. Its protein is CASSLGRSYEQYF. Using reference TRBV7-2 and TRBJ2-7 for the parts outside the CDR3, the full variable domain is GAGVSQSPSNKVTEKGKDVELRCDPISGHTALYWYRQSLGQGLEFLIYFQGNSAPDKSGLPSDRFSAERTGGSVSTLTIQRTQQEDSAVYLCASSLGRSYEQYFGPGTRLTVT.

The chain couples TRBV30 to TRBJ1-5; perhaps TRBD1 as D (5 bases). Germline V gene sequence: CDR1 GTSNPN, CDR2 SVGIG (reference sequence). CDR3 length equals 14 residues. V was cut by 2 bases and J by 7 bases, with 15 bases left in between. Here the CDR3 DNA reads TGTGCCTGGAGTATACCCAGGGAGGGACAGCCCCAGCATTTT. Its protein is CAWSIPREGQPQHF.

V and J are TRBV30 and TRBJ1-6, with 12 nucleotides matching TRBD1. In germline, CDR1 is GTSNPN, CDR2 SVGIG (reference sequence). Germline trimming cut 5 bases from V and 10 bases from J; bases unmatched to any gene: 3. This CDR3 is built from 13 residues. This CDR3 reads CAWAGQGASPLHF. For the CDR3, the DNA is TGTGCCTGGGCGGGACAGGGGGCCTCACCCCTCCACTTT.

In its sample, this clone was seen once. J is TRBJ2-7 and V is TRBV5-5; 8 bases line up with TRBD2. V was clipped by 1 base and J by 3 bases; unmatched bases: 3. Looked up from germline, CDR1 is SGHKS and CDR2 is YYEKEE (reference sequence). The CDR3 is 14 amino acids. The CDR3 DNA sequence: TGTGCCAGCAGCTTGCAGGCGGGAGGCTACGAGCAGTACTTC. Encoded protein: CASSLQAGGYEQYF.

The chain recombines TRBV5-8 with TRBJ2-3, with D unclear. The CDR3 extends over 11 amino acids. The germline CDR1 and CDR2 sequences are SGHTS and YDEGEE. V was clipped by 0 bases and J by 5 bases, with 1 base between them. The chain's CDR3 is CASSLEDTQYF. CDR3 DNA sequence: TGTGCCAGCAGCTTGGAAGATACGCAGTATTTT.

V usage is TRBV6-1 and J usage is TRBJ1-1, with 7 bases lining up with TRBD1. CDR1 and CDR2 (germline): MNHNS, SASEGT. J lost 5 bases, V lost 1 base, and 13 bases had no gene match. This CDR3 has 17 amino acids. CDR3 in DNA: TGTGCCAGCAGTGAAGATGGGGTGAGGAGGGGGCGGACTGAAGCTTTCTTT. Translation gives CASSEDGVRRGRTEAFF.

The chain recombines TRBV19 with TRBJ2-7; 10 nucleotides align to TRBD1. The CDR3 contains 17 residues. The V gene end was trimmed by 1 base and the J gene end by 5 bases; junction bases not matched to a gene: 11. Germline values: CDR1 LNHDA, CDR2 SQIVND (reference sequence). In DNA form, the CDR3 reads TGTGCCAGTAGTATAGGGCCCCCGACAGGGGGCAGGGACGAGCAGTACTTC. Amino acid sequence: CASSIGPPTGGRDEQYF.

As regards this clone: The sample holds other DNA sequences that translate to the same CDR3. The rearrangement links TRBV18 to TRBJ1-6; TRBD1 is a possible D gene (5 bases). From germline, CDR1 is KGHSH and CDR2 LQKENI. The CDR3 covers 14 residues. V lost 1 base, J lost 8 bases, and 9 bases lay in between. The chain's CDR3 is CASSPQGSDSPLHF. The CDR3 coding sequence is TGTGCCAGCTCACCACAGGGGTCGGATTCACCCCTCCACTTT.

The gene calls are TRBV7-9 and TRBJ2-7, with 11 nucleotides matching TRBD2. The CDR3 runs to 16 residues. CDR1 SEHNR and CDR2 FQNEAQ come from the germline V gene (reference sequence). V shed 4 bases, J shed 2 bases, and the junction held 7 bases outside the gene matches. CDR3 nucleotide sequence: TGTGCCAGCAGCTCCGCGACTAGCGGGGTCCCCTACGAGCAGTACTTC. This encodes CASSSATSGVPYEQYF.

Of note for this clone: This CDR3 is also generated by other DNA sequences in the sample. CDR3 DNA sequence: TGTGCCAGCAGTTTTAGCGGCTACGAGCAGTACTTC. Amino acids: CASSFSGYEQYF. The chain carries TRBV27 and TRBJ2-7; maybe TRBD2 (6 bases). Deletions cut 3 bases from V and 3 bases from J, with 6 bases between. CDR1 and CDR2 from the germline V gene are MNHEY and SMNVEV (reference sequence). The CDR3 covers 12 residues.

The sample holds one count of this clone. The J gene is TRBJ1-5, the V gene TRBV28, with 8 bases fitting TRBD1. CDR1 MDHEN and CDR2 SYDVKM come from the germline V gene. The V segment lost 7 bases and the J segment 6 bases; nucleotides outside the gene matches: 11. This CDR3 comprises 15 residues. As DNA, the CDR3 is TGTGCCAGCACGCCCGGGCAGGGGGCAATTCAGCCCCAGCATTTT. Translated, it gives CASTPGQGAIQPQHF.

The CDR3 bases are TGTGCCAGCAGCCCGGACAGGGCCGAGACCCAGTACTTC. Its translation is CASSPDRAETQYF. The genes are TRBV11-3 and TRBJ2-5; the match to TRBD1 covers 8 bases. The V gene end was trimmed by 5 bases and the J gene end by 5 bases; junction bases not matched to a gene: 4. The CDR3 contains 13 residues. Germline CDR1 is SGHNT and CDR2 is YENEEA.

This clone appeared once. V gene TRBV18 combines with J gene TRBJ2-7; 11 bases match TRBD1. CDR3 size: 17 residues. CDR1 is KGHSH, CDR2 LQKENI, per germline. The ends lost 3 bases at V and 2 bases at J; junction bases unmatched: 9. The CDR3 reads CASSPQPGTGGPYEQYF. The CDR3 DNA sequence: TGTGCCAGCTCACCTCAGCCCGGGACAGGGGGACCCTACGAGCAGTACTTC.

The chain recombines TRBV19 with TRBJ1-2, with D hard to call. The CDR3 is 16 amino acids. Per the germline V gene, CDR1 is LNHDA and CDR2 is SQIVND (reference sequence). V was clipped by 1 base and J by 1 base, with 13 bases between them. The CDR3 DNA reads TGTGCCAGTAGTATAGGTTCGGCAGCTTATAACTATGGCTACACCTTC. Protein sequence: CASSIGSAAYNYGYTF.

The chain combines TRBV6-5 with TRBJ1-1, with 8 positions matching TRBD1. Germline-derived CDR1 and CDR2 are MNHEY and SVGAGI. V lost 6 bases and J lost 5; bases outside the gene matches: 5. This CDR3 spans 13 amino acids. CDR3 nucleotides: TGTGCCAGCAGGGGACAGGAGTCTACTGAAGCTTTCTTT. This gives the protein CASRGQESTEAFF.

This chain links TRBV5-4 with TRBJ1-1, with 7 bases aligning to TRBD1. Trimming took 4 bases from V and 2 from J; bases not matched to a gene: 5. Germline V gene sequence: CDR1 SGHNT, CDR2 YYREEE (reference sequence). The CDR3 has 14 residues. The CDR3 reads CASSPGTVNTEAFF. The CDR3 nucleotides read TGTGCCAGCAGCCCCGGGACAGTCAACACTGAAGCTTTCTTT.

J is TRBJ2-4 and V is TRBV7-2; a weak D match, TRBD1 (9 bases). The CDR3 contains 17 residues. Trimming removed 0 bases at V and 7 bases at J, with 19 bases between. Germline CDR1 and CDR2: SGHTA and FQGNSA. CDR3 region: CASSLAGTGREANIQYF. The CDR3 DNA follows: TGTGCCAGCAGCTTAGCGGGGACAGGGCGGGAGGCGAACATTCAGTACTTC.

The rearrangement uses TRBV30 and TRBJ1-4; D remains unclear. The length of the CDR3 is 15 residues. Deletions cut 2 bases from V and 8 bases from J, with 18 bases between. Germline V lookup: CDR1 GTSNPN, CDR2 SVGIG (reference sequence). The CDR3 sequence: CAWSPDSQLGEKLFF. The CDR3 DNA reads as TGTGCCTGGAGTCCCGATTCCCAACTAGGGGAAAAACTGTTTTTT.

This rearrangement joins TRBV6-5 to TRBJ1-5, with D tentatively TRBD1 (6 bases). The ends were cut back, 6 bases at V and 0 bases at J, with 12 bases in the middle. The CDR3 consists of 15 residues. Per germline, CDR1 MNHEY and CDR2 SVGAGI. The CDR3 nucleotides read TGTGCCAGCAGACCCTCAGGGGTTAGCAATCAGCCCCAGCATTTT. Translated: CASRPSGVSNQPQHF.